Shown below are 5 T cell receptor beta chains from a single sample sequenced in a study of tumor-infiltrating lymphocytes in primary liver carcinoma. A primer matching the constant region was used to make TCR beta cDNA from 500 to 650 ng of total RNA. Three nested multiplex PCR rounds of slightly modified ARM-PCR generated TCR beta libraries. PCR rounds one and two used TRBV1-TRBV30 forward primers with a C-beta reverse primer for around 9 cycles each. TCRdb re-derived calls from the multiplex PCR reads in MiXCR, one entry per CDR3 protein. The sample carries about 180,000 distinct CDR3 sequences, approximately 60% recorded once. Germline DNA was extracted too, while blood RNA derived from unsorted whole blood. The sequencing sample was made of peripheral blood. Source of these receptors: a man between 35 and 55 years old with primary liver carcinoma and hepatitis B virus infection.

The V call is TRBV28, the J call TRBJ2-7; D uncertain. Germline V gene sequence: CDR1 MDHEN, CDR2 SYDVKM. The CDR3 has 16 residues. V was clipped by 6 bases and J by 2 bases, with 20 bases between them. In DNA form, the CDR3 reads TGTGCCAGCAGCTTTCCCCTTAGGCGCCCAGCCTACGAGCAGTACTTC. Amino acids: CASSFPLRRPAYEQYF.

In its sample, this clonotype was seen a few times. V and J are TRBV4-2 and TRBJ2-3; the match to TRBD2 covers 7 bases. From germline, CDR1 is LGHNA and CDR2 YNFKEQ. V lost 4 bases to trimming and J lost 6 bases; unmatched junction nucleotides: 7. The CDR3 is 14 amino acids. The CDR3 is CASSPNAGGDTQYF. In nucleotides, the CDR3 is TGTGCCAGCAGCCCCAATGCCGGGGGGGATACGCAGTATTTT.

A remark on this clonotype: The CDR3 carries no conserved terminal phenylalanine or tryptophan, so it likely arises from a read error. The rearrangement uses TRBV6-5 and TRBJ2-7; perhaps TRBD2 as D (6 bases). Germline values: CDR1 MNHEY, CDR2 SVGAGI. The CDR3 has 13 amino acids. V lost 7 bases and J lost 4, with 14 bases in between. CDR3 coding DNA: TGTGCCAGCAAACCAGGAGGGCCGTACGAGCAGTACTTA. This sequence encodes CASKPGGPYEQYL.

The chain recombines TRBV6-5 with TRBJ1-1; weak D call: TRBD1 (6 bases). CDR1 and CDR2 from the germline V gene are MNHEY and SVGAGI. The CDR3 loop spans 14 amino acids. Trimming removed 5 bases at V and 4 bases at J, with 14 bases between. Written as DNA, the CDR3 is TGTGCCAGCAGTACGCAGGGGTCCGGCACTGAAGCTTTCTTT. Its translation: CASSTQGSGTEAFF.

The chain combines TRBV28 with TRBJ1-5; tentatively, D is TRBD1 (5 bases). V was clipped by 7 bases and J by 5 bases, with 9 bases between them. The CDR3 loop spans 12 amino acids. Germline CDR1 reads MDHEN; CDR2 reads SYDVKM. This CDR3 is CASTSGYQPQHF. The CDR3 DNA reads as TGTGCCAGCACCTCAGGGTATCAGCCCCAGCATTTT.